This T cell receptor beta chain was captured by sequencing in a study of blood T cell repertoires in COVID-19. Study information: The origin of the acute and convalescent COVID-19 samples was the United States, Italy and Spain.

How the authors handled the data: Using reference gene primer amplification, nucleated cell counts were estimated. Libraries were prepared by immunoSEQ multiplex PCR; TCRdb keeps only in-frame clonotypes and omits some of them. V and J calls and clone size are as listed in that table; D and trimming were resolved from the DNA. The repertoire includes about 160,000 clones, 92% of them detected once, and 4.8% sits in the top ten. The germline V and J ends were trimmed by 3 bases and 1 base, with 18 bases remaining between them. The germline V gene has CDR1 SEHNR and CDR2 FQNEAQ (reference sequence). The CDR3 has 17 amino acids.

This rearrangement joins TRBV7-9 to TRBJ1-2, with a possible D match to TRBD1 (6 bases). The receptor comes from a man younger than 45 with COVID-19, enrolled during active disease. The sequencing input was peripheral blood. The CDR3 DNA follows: TGTGCCAGCAGCTTTGATAACAGGGCCGGGGTTAACTATGGCTACACCTTC. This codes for CASSFDNRAGVNYGYTF.